The 3 T cell receptor beta chains below come from one sample, sequenced in a study of radiation and T cells in renal cell carcinoma. Profiled with immunoSEQ multiplex PCR; TCRdb holds only in-frame clones, not every one. Seen here are some 7,900 clones, around three fifths observed once, and the top ten hold roughly 42%. The treatment was: treatment-naive control, cytoreductive nephrectomy. Sequencing used tumor tissue, obtained from a patient whose treatment was nephrectomy without radiotherapy. The receptors originated from a woman in her 70s with renal cell carcinoma.

This clone occurred a few times. The chain uses TRBV4-1 and TRBJ2-1, with TRBD2 identical over 7 bases. Losses at the gene ends were 1 base for V and 0 bases for J; bases not matched to a gene: 6. Germline loops: CDR1 MGHRA, CDR2 YSYEKL. The CDR3 runs to 17 residues. The CDR3 is CASSQAFGGSSYNEQFF. The CDR3, as DNA: TGCGCCAGCAGCCAAGCATTTGGCGGGAGCTCCTACAATGAGCAGTTCTTC.

This clone was seen a few times. The chain is built from TRBV1 and TRBJ2-5; the table's D gene call, TRBD2, was not cross checked with the DNA. TRBV1 is annotated as a pseudogene. This CDR3 comprises 16 residues. CDR3 region: CTSSQETSGVQETQYF. DNA of the CDR3: TGCACCAGCAGCCAAGAAACTAGCGGGGTACAAGAGACCCAGTACTTC.

The chain is built from TRBV5-1 and TRBJ2-1; weak D call: TRBD1 (6 bases). Germline V gives CDR1 SGHRS, CDR2 YFSETQ. The CDR3 is made up of 17 amino acids. Deletions cut 4 bases from V and 7 bases from J, with 24 bases between. The CDR3: CASSLLLGQGFGNEQFF. The CDR3 region has the DNA TGCGCCAGCAGCCTCCTCCTCGGGCAGGGGTTTGGAAATGAGCAGTTCTTC.